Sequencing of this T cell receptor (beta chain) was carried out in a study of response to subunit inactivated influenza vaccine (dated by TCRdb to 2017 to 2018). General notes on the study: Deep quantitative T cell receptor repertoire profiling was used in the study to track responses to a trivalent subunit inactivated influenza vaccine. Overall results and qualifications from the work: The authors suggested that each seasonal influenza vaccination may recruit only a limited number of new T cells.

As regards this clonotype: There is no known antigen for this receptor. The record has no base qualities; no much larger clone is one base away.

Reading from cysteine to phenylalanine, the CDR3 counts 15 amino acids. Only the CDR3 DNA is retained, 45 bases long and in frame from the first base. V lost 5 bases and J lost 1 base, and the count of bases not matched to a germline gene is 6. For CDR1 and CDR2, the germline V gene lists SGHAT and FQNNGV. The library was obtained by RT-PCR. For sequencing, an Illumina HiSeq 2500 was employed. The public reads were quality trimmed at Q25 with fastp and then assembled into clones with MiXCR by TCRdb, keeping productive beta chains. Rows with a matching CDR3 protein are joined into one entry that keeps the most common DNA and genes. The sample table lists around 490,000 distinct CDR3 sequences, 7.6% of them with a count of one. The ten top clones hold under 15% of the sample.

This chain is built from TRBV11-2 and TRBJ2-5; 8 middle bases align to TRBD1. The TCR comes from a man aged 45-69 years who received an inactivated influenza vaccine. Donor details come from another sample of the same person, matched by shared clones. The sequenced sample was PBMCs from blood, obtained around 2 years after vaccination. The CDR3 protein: CASSRGQGIQETQYF. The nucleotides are TGTGCCAGCAGCCGAGGACAGGGAATCCAAGAGACCCAGTACTTC.